The following is a T cell receptor beta chain sequence with its context. The antigen is unknown. The protocol was immunoSEQ multiplex PCR, while the TCRdb copy is restricted to in-frame clones and leaves out a portion. In the table there are approximately 160,000 clones, 85% to 95% of which are singletons. This sample was included in a study of T cell responses to AZD1222 COVID-19 vaccine. Study-level points and caveats: Every sample of the repertoires postdated the peak T cell response.

The CDR3 has 15 amino acids. Trimming removed 6 bases from V and 4 bases from J; junction bases left unmatched: 4. The germline V gene has CDR1 MNHEY and CDR2 SVGAGI. This specimen consisted of peripheral blood, obtained on day 0 of AZD1222 vaccination. The TCR comes from an adult in good health. This chain links TRBV6-5 with TRBJ2-2, with 11 bases fitting TRBD1. The CDR3 nucleotides read TGTGCCAGCAGGGACAGGGGGCGCAGCACCGGGGAGCTGTTTTTT. It codes for CASRDRGRSTGELFF.